What follows are 30 T cell receptor beta chains derived from one specimen sequenced in a study of identical twins. One entry per CDR3 protein results from TCRdb running MiXCR on the 5' RACE reads. The profile shows 200,000 to 300,000 distinct CDR3 sequences, approximately 11% of them singletons. In addition, the sample was reused for a study of yellow fever vaccine responses in identical twins.

The sample comprised memory (CD45RO+) T cells sorted from blood. The receptors shown here come from a woman under 30 in good health.

This clonotype appeared once. The CDR3 here is CASSSDRSSEQYF. In DNA form, the CDR3 reads TGTGCCAGCAGCTCGGACAGGTCTAGCGAGCAGTACTTC. V is TRBV13 and J is TRBJ2-7; 7 positions agree with TRBD1. Per germline, CDR1 PRHDT and CDR2 FYEKMQ (reference sequence). The ends lost 4 bases at V and 6 bases at J; junction bases unmatched: 6. The CDR3 has 13 residues. The whole variable domain, filled in from reference TRBV13 and TRBJ2-7, reads AAGVIQSPRHLIKEKRETATLKCYPIPRHDTVYWYQQGPGQDPQFLISFYEKMQSDKGSIPDRFSAQQFSDYHSELNMSSLELGDSALYFCASSSDRSSEQYFGPGTRLTVT.

This clonotype has more than one count but fewer than ten. This sequence joins TRBV3-1 and TRBJ2-3; TRBD1 matches 8 bases. The junction had 19 bases not matched to a gene; V was cut back by 0 bases and J by 8 bases. This CDR3 has 19 residues. Germline CDR1 reads LGHDT; CDR2 reads YNNKEL (reference sequence). The CDR3: CASSQDVGGRGHSGVTQYF. CDR3 DNA sequence: TGTGCCAGCAGCCAAGATGTCGGAGGCAGGGGGCACTCAGGGGTTACGCAGTATTTT.

The V gene is TRBV11-2, the J gene TRBJ1-1, with TRBD1 matching 7 bases. J was trimmed by 4 bases and V by 5 bases; bases with no gene match: 4. Germline V gene lookup returns CDR1 SGHAT and CDR2 FQNNGV. This CDR3 has 13 amino acids. CDR3 protein: CASSPGGSTEAFF. CDR3 sequence (DNA): TGTGCCAGCAGCCCAGGGGGTTCCACTGAAGCTTTCTTT.

This clonotype has only a few counts. The chain combines TRBV2 with TRBJ2-3; 7 bases agree with TRBD2. The CDR3 runs to 15 residues. Per germline, CDR1 SNHLY and CDR2 FYNNEI. The ends lost 5 bases at V and 1 base at J; junction bases unmatched: 6. The CDR3 sequence: CASSRVAGRTDTQYF. CDR3 coding DNA: TGTGCCAGCAGTAGGGTAGCGGGCCGCACAGATACGCAGTATTTT.

Ten or more counts support this clonotype. The V gene is TRBV7-2, the J gene TRBJ2-7, with TRBD2 as a possible D gene (6 bases). Germline CDR1 reads SGHTA; CDR2 reads FQGNSA. This CDR3 contains 15 residues. V was pared by 6 bases and J by 9 bases, with 24 bases between. Written as DNA, the CDR3 is TGTGCCAGCAGTTCTGGGACTCTAGCATTGTCGCGGCAGTACTTC. Translating gives CASSSGTLALSRQYF.

The genes are TRBV6-1 and TRBJ1-2; D call uncertain. CDR3 length: 14 amino acids. Germline loops: CDR1 MNHNS, CDR2 SASEGT. Trimming took off 1 base at V and 8 bases at J, with 14 bases between the two ends. In DNA, the CDR3 is TGTGCCAGCAGTGAAGGTGTGGGTTCAATCGGCTACACCTTC. It is translated as CASSEGVGSIGYTF.

This clonotype was seen a handful of times. This chain connects TRBV10-3 to TRBJ1-2, with 9 bases fitting TRBD1. The germline gives CDR1 ENHRY, CDR2 SYGVKD. The CDR3 length is 15 residues. The V gene end was trimmed by 8 bases and the J gene end by 5 bases; junction bases not matched to a gene: 12. CDR3 nucleotide sequence: TGTGCCATCCACTCAGGGCCCGGGACAGGGTATGGCTACACCTTC. It is translated as CAIHSGPGTGYGYTF.

This clonotype has just a few counts. This chain uses TRBV20-1 with TRBJ2-1, with TRBD2 matching over 11 bases. The V segment lost 5 bases and the J segment 5 bases; nucleotides outside the gene matches: 5. The CDR3 runs 14 residues. The germline V gene has CDR1 DFQATT and CDR2 SNEGSKA (reference sequence). The CDR3 region has the DNA TGCAGTGCTGCCCTAGCGGGGGGTCACAATGAGCAGTTCTTC. Amino acid sequence: CSAALAGGHNEQFF.

This clonotype was counted a few times. This rearrangement joins TRBV4-3 to TRBJ2-7; D unclear. The CDR3 sequence is 15 residues long. The V end lost 0 bases, the J end lost 2 bases, and 11 bases lay between the germline ends. Germline V gives CDR1 LGHNA, CDR2 YSLEER. Here the CDR3 DNA reads TGCGCCAGCAGCCAAGATACCGGGTTCGCCTACGAGCAGTACTTC. Encoded protein: CASSQDTGFAYEQYF.

This clonotype was observed a handful of times. The rearrangement uses TRBV20-1 and TRBJ1-1; 7 bases are a match to TRBD1. Germline trimming cut 6 bases from V and 0 bases from J; bases unmatched to any gene: 4. Germline values: CDR1 DFQATT, CDR2 SNEGSKA (reference sequence). There are 13 residues in the CDR3. The CDR3 sequence: CSAIDRVNTEAFF. Written as DNA, the CDR3 is TGCAGTGCCATAGACAGGGTGAACACTGAAGCTTTCTTT.

The chain couples TRBV28 to TRBJ2-7, with D unresolved. This CDR3 is 12 amino acids long. V lost 3 bases to trimming and J lost 6 bases, with 9 bases between them. CDR1 is MDHEN and CDR2 is SYDVKM in the germline V gene. For the CDR3, the DNA is TGTGCCAGCAGTTTGAATCCGGCCGAGCAGTACTTC. Translation gives CASSLNPAEQYF.

CDR3 region: CSVEVGLTNTGELFF. The CDR3 region has the DNA TGCAGCGTTGAAGTGGGACTTACGAACACCGGGGAGCTGTTTTTT. This sequence joins TRBV29-1 and TRBJ2-2, with D perhaps TRBD2 (6 bases). V gave up 1 base and J gave up 0 bases, with 9 bases separating them. The CDR3 loop spans 15 amino acids. In germline, CDR1 is SQVTM, CDR2 ANQGSEA.

CDR3 DNA sequence: TGTGCCAGCACCCAGGGGACTGGGCCGCCTGAGCAGTTCTTC. This translates into CASTQGTGPPEQFF. The V gene is TRBV6-2 or TRBV6-3, the J gene TRBJ2-1; D tentatively reads TRBD1 or TRBD2 (6 bases each). The germline V gene has CDR1 MNHEY and CDR2 SVGEGT. V lost 7 bases to trimming and J lost 9 bases, with 19 bases between them. The CDR3 spans 14 residues.

This clonotype was picked up a small number of times. The gene calls are TRBV18 and TRBJ2-1; 14 bases line up with TRBD2. The CDR3 consists of 17 residues. CDR1 and CDR2 from the germline V gene are KGHSH and LQKENI. J lost 0 bases, V lost 4 bases, and 2 bases had no gene match. CDR3 residues: CASSRTSGGSSYNEQFF. CDR3 nucleotides: TGTGCCAGCTCACGGACTAGCGGGGGGAGCTCCTACAATGAGCAGTTCTTC.

V is TRBV30 and J is TRBJ2-7; no reliable D call. V lost 5 bases and J 2 bases, leaving 13 bases between the germline ends. The CDR3 sequence is 13 residues long. CDR1 and CDR2 (germline): GTSNPN, SVGIG (reference sequence). CDR3 amino acids: CAWLKRVPYEQYF. CDR3 sequence (DNA): TGTGCCTGGCTAAAGCGTGTACCCTACGAGCAGTACTTC.

The sample holds a few counts of this clonotype. J is TRBJ2-2 and V is TRBV28; D is unclear. Deletions cut 8 bases from V and 4 bases from J, with 14 bases between. Germline CDR1 reads MDHEN; CDR2 reads SYDVKM. This CDR3 is built from 14 residues. The CDR3 region has the DNA TGTGCCAGCTTCGCTACTCGGGCCACCGGGGAGCTGTTTTTT. Its translation is CASFATRATGELFF.

The chain combines TRBV20-1 with TRBJ2-5; D unclear. The CDR3 is made up of 13 amino acids. Germline lookup yields CDR1 DFQATT and CDR2 SNEGSKA (reference sequence). Trimming removed 3 bases at V and 4 bases at J, with 12 bases between. CDR3 loop: CSASSTWLETQYF. In nucleotides, the CDR3 is TGCAGTGCTAGTTCTACATGGCTAGAGACCCAGTACTTC.

The V call is TRBV20-1, the J call TRBJ2-4, with 11 bases aligning to TRBD2. Germline V gives CDR1 DFQATT, CDR2 SNEGSKA (reference sequence). The CDR3 extends over 15 amino acids. Unmatched junction bases numbered 6, after V lost 6 bases and J lost 2 bases. The CDR3 nucleotides read TGCAGTGCCAGAACTAGCGGGGGCTCCAAAAACATTCAGTACTTC. Translating gives CSARTSGGSKNIQYF.

The chain carries TRBV14 and TRBJ2-2; D may be TRBD1 (6 bases). V lost 1 base and J 4 bases, leaving 16 bases between the germline ends. Germline lookup yields CDR1 SGHDN and CDR2 FVKESK. This CDR3 comprises 17 residues. CDR3 sequence: CASSQGWRAGATGELFF. The CDR3 nucleotides read TGTGCCAGCAGCCAAGGGTGGCGGGCAGGGGCCACCGGGGAGCTGTTTTTT.

This chain uses TRBV28 with TRBJ1-4; TRBD1 might be the D (5 bases). Germline loops: CDR1 MDHEN, CDR2 SYDVKM. The CDR3 is made up of 15 amino acids. Trimming cost V 3 bases and J 0 bases, with 8 bases left between them. Here the CDR3 DNA reads TGTGCCAGCAGTTTGTGGGGGGCAACTAATGAAAAACTGTTTTTT. It is translated as CASSLWGATNEKLFF.

Only a few counts were recorded for this clonotype. This sequence joins TRBV7-6 and TRBJ1-1; 8 positions agree with TRBD1. J lost 0 bases, V lost 5 bases, and 5 bases had no gene match. Germline V gives CDR1 SGHVS, CDR2 FNYEAQ. This CDR3 has 15 amino acids. The CDR3 loop is CASSRGTGLNTEAFF. The CDR3 DNA reads as TGTGCCAGCAGCCGCGGGACAGGCCTGAACACTGAAGCTTTCTTT.

This clonotype was recorded at least ten times. The chain's CDR3 is CATHERVTGEQYF. In nucleotides, the CDR3 is TGTGCCACCCACGAGAGGGTAACAGGCGAGCAGTACTTC. V and J are TRBV6-1 and TRBJ2-7, with D perhaps matching TRBD1 or TRBD2 (5 bases each). Trimming stripped 10 bases from V and 6 bases from J, with 19 bases between. The CDR3 totals 13 residues. Germline values: CDR1 MNHNS, CDR2 SASEGT.

This clonotype turned up a few times. This chain links TRBV6-5 with TRBJ1-2; D remains unclear. Trimming took 0 bases from V and 1 from J, leaving 9 bases between them. Germline V gene lookup returns CDR1 MNHEY and CDR2 SVGAGI. CDR3 length: 15 residues. Written as DNA, the CDR3 is TGTGCCAGCAGTTACTCCTCACAGCTTAACTATGGCTACACCTTC. Encoded protein: CASSYSSQLNYGYTF.

This clonotype was found a few times. The V gene is TRBV18, the J gene TRBJ2-1; 9 nucleotides agree with TRBD2. There are 16 residues in the CDR3. The germline gives CDR1 KGHSH, CDR2 LQKENI. The trim removed 2 bases at V and 2 bases at J, leaving 4 bases unmatched. In nucleotides, the CDR3 is TGTGCCAGCTCACCATCTAGCGGGATGGCCTACAATGAGCAGTTCTTC. Its translation: CASSPSSGMAYNEQFF.

This clonotype was counted many times. The CDR3 DNA sequence: TGTGCCAGCAGTTTAGAGGGGGGGAGCACTGAAGCTTTCTTT. Its translation: CASSLEGGSTEAFF. The chain recombines TRBV12-3 or TRBV12-4 with TRBJ1-1, with D perhaps matching TRBD1 (6 bases). The germline V and J ends were trimmed by 1 base and 4 bases, with 10 bases remaining between them. The CDR3 consists of 14 residues.

The genes are TRBV29-1 and TRBJ2-7, with D maybe TRBD2 (7 bases). V was clipped by 8 bases and J by 6 bases, with 20 bases between them. Germline V lookup: CDR1 SQVTM, CDR2 ANQGSEA. This CDR3 region has 13 residues. The DNA for the CDR3 is TGCAGCTTCGATGGGGGGCCGGGAGGCGAGCAGTACTTC. It yields the protein CSFDGGPGGEQYF.

This clonotype has more than one count but fewer than ten. This sequence joins TRBV29-1 and TRBJ2-3, with 8 bases aligning to TRBD2. Germline CDR1 reads SQVTM; CDR2 reads ANQGSEA. The length of the CDR3 is 13 residues. V lost 8 bases, J lost 4 bases, and 8 bases stayed unmatched. CDR3 protein: CSPRAGGSDTQYF. Written as DNA, the CDR3 is TGCAGCCCTCGGGCGGGAGGTTCAGATACGCAGTATTTT.

This clonotype turned up a few times. Here the CDR3 DNA reads TGTGCCAGCAGCCAGGACAGGGGGCTGGGAGAGACCCAGTACTTC. It specifies CASSQDRGLGETQYF. The chain is built from TRBV7-2 and TRBJ2-5; 11 positions agree with TRBD1. CDR3 length: 15 residues. The J segment lost 4 bases and the V segment lost 5 bases, leaving 6 bases of the junction unmatched. Per the germline V gene, CDR1 is SGHTA and CDR2 is FQGNSA.

This clonotype was recorded a few times. The V call is TRBV2, the J call TRBJ1-4; 8 bases agree with TRBD1. V gave up 4 bases and J gave up 2 bases; unmatched junction bases: 3. Per the germline V gene, CDR1 is SNHLY and CDR2 is FYNNEI. The CDR3 runs 15 residues. The CDR3 region is CASSARQGTNEKLFF. For the CDR3, the DNA is TGTGCCAGCAGTGCCCGACAGGGGACTAATGAAAAACTGTTTTTT.

This clonotype has ten or more counts. The chain employs TRBV6-2 or TRBV6-3 and TRBJ1-5, with D perhaps TRBD1 (5 bases). Trimming cost V 5 bases and J 5 bases, with 19 bases left between them. Germline-derived CDR1 and CDR2 are MNHEY and SVGEGT. The CDR3 consists of 16 residues. This chain's CDR3 is CASSHNPGRNYQPQHF. In DNA, the CDR3 is TGTGCCAGCAGTCATAACCCGGGACGTAACTATCAGCCCCAGCATTTT.